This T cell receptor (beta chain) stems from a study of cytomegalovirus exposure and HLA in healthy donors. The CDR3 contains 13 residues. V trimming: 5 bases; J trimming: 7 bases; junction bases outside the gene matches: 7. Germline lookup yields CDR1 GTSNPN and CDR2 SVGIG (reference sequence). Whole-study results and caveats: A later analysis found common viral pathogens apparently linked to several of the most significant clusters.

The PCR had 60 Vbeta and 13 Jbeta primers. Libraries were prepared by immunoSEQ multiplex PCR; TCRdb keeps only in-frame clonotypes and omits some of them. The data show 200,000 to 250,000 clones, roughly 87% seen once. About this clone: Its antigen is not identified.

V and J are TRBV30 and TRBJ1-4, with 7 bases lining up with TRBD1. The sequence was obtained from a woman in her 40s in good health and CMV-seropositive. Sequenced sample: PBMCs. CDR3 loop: CAWHRAGGEKLFF. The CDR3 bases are TGTGCCTGGCATCGCGCAGGGGGTGAAAAACTGTTTTTT.